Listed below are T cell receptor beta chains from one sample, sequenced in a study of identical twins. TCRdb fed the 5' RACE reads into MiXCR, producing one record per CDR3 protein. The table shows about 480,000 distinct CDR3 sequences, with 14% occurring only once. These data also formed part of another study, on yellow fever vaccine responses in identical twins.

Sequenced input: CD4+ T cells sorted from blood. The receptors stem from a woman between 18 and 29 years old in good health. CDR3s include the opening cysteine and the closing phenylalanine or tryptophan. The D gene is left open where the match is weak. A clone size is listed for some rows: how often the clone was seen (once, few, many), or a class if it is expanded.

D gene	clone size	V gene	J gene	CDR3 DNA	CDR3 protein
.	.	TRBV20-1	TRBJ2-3	TGCAGTGCTAGAGCCGATCCAGATACGCAGTATTTT	CSARADPDTQYF
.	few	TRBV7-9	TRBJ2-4	TGTGCCAGCAGCTTTGGGAAGGGAAACATTCAGTACTTC	CASSFGKGNIQYF
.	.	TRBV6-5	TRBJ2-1	TGTGCCAGCAGTTACGCAGGGAGGAATGAGCAGTTCTTC	CASSYAGRNEQFF
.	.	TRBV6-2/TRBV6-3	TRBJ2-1	TGTGCCAGCAGTTACTCAAACCATGAGCAGTTCTTC	CASSYSNHEQFF
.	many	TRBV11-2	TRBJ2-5	TGTGCCAGCAGCTTTACAGGCCTCGAAGAGACCCAGTACTTC	CASSFTGLEETQYF
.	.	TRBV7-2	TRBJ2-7	TGTGCCAGCAGCCCAACCGACCGCGAGCAGTACTTC	CASSPTDREQYF
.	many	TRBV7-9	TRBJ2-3	TGTGCCAGCAGGGATACGCAGTATTTT	CASRDTQYF
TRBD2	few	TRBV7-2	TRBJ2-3	TGTGCCAGCAGCCTAGCGGTCGGAGGCACAGATACGCAGTATTTT	CASSLAVGGTDTQYF
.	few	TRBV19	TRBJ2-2	TGTGCCAGTAGTATGTTGGCCTCCGGTTCCGGGGAGCTGTTTTTT	CASSMLASGSGELFF
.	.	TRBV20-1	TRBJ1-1	TGCAGTGCTACGGATTGGGGGGGCGCGGATACTGAAGCTTTCTTT	CSATDWGGADTEAFF
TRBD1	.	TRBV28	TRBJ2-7	TGTGCCAGCAGTAAAACGGGACAGAGCTCCTACGAGCAGTACTTC	CASSKTGQSSYEQYF
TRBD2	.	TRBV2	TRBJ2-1	TGTGCCAGCAGGAGACTAGCGGCCGGCTACAATGAGCAGTTCTTC	CASRRLAAGYNEQFF
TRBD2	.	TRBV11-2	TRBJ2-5	TGTGCCAGCAGCTCCCCCCCGGGGAGGGGAGGGCCGCTCGAGACCCAGTACTTC	CASSSPPGRGGPLETQYF
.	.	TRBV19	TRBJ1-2	TGTGCCAGTGGAAGCTATGGCTACACCTTC	CASGSYGYTF
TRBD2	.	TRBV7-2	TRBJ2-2	TGTGCCAGCAGCTCGGGACTATCTACCGGGGAGCTGTTTTTT	CASSSGLSTGELFF
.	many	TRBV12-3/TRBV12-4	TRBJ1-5	TGTGCCAGCAGGGGGACATCGTATAGCAATCAGCCCCAGCATTTT	CASRGTSYSNQPQHF
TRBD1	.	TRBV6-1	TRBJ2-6	TGTGCCAGCAGGGGACAGCCTTTCTCTGGGGCCAACGTCCTGACTTTC	CASRGQPFSGANVLTF
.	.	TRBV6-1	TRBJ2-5	TGTGCCAGCAGTAAAGGGAGGCAGGGGCGATTCGTGGAGACCCAGTACTTC	CASSKGRQGRFVETQYF
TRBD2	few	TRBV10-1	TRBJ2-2	TGCGCCAGCAGTGATTACGGACTAGCGGGAAACACCGGGGAGCTGTTTTTT	CASSDYGLAGNTGELFF
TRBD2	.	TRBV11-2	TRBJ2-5	TGTGCCAGCAGCCCACTAGCGGGGACCCTTCAAGAGACCCAGTACTTC	CASSPLAGTLQETQYF
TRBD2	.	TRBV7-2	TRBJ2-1	TGTGCCAGCAGCTTTCCGGGACTAGTCTACAATGAGCAGTTCTTC	CASSFPGLVYNEQFF
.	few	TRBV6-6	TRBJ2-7	TGTGCCAGCAACAGGAAAACGAGCGACGAGCAGTACTTC	CASNRKTSDEQYF
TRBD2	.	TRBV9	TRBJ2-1	TGTGCCAGCAGCGTAGCGGGGGGGAGCTCCTACAATGAGCAGTTCTTC	CASSVAGGSSYNEQFF
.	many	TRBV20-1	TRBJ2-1	TGCAGTGCTAGCCGGGATAATTGGGGTGGGTTCTTC	CSASRDNWGGFF